These 14 T cell receptor beta chains originate from one sample sequenced in a study of post-analysis software for immune sequencing data. The TCR beta cDNA libraries carried unique molecular identifiers. One entry per CDR3 protein, called by TCRdb with MiXCR from the PCR reads. The table records 550,000 to 700,000 distinct CDR3 sequences, about 40% of them present only once. Findings of the study overall: TRBV segments more frequent in patients than in controls numbered a few and included TRBV5-6, TRBV5-1 and TRBV20-1.

For these TCRs, the target antigens are not known. Sequencing was carried out using blood. These receptors all come from a girl aged 10 to 17 with multiple sclerosis.

The V and J genes are TRBV12-3 or TRBV12-4 and TRBJ2-1, with 7 bases that match TRBD1. The CDR3 runs 17 residues. V dropped 5 bases and J dropped 0; count of bases not matched to a gene: 10. CDR3 sequence (DNA): TGTGCCAGCAGTCCCCGACAGGGATTTAGCTCCTACAATGAGCAGTTCTTC. It codes for CASSPRQGFSSYNEQFF.

This clonotype was picked up a small number of times. The chain employs TRBV6-1 and TRBJ1-2; D is ambiguous. There are 15 residues in the CDR3. From germline, CDR1 is MNHNS and CDR2 SASEGT. Trimming shortened V by 2 bases and J by 8 bases, and 18 bases separated the two germline ends. Here the CDR3 DNA reads TGTGCCAGCAGTGAACTAAGGAACTTTTGGCAAGGCTACACCTTC. Amino acids: CASSELRNFWQGYTF.

The chain joins TRBV12-3 or TRBV12-4 to TRBJ2-4, with 10 bases aligning to TRBD1. The J call may be faulty, since TRBJ2-7 better matches the DNA end. The CDR3 runs 15 residues. This CDR3 is CASSRGTGETYEQYF. The CDR3 bases are TGTGCCAGCAGTCGAGGGACAGGGGAGACGTACGAGCAGTACTTC.

The chain has TRBV12-3 or TRBV12-4 and TRBJ2-4; the D gene is possibly TRBD2 (6 bases). The J call may be incorrect, as the DNA end agrees better with TRBJ2-7. The CDR3 runs 15 residues. Written as DNA, the CDR3 is TGTGCCAGCAGCCTGCTTTGGGGGGTAGGGTACGAGCAGTACTTC. Its translation: CASSLLWGVGYEQYF.

The chain recombines TRBV5-5 with TRBJ2-5; 7 bases are shared with TRBD1. CDR3 length: 16 amino acids. V shed 4 bases and J 2 bases; nucleotides not matched to a gene: 11. CDR1 is SGHKS and CDR2 is YYEKEE in the germline V gene (reference sequence). CDR3 in amino acids: CASSAGDSSIQETQYF. The CDR3 DNA sequence: TGTGCCAGCAGCGCCGGGGACAGCTCGATACAAGAGACCCAGTACTTC.

The rearrangement joins TRBV7-2 to TRBJ2-1; D is unclear. The V gene's germline CDR1 is SGHTA and CDR2 FQGNSA. Trimming left V 2 bases short and J 4 bases short, with 15 bases between. The CDR3 extends over 16 amino acids. The CDR3 reads CASSLPAPGTYNEQFF. The CDR3 nucleotides are TGTGCCAGCAGCTTACCGGCCCCCGGCACATACAATGAGCAGTTCTTC. Together with reference TRBV7-2 and TRBJ2-1, the CDR3 gives the full variable domain: GAGVSQSPSNKVTEKGKDVELRCDPISGHTALYWYRQSLGQGLEFLIYFQGNSAPDKSGLPSDRFSAERTGGSVSTLTIQRTQQEDSAVYLCASSLPAPGTYNEQFFGPGTRLTVL.

The chain has TRBV12-3 or TRBV12-4 and TRBJ2-4, with TRBD1 matching 7 bases. Trimming removed 3 bases from V and 2 bases from J; junction bases left unmatched: 4. This CDR3 has 15 residues. The CDR3 bases are TGTGCCAGCAGTTTCCCGACAGGGTCCAAAAACATTCAGTACTTC. Translation: CASSFPTGSKNIQYF.

The chain employs TRBV12-3 or TRBV12-4 and TRBJ2-7, with D unresolved. Trimming shortened V by 6 bases and J by 1 base, and 16 bases separated the two germline ends. The CDR3 is 15 residues long. Here the CDR3 reads CASSPEHSSSYEQYF. CDR3 DNA sequence: TGTGCCAGCAGCCCAGAGCATTCCTCTTCCTACGAGCAGTACTTC.

The chain joins TRBV12-3 or TRBV12-4 to TRBJ2-7, with D possibly being TRBD1 (6 bases). V shed 7 bases and J shed 0 bases, with 19 bases lying between them. This CDR3 has 16 residues. CDR3 DNA sequence: TGTGCCAGCACCCGGCAGACAGGACTCTCCTCCTACGAGCAGTACTTC. The encoded protein is CASTRQTGLSSYEQYF.

The V gene is TRBV12-3 or TRBV12-4, the J gene TRBJ2-5; 7 bases line up with TRBD2. The trim removed 3 bases at V and 0 bases at J, leaving 4 bases unmatched. The CDR3 is made up of 15 amino acids. The CDR3 reads CASSFWRENQETQYF. CDR3 in DNA: TGTGCCAGCAGTTTCTGGCGGGAGAACCAAGAGACCCAGTACTTC.

The chain couples TRBV19 to TRBJ2-3; no firm D call. V was pared by 8 bases and J by 2 bases, with 5 bases between. This CDR3 region has 11 residues. In germline, CDR1 is LNHDA, CDR2 SQIVND (reference sequence). The CDR3 is CASGYTDTQYF. Written as DNA, the CDR3 is TGTGCCAGTGGTTACACAGATACGCAGTATTTT.

About this clonotype: Since no conserved phenylalanine or tryptophan closes the CDR3, a read error is the likely cause. This chain links TRBV5-1 with TRBJ2-1, with D uncertain. Looked up from germline, CDR1 is SGHRS and CDR2 is YFSETQ. Trimming stripped 3 bases from V and 6 bases from J, with 7 bases between. The length of the CDR3 is 12 residues. The CDR3 DNA reads TGCGCCAGCAGCTCGACATTCAATGAGCAGTTCTGC. This gives the protein CASSSTFNEQFC.

The chain uses TRBV6-1 and TRBJ1-2; D is undetermined. CDR1 is MNHNS, CDR2 SASEGT, per germline. Between the trimmed V and J ends, which lost 2 bases and 4 bases, there was a span of 14 bases. The CDR3 contains 15 residues. CDR3 in DNA: TGTGCCAGCAGTGAAACCGCCGGCCTCGCCTATGGCTACACCTTC. It specifies CASSETAGLAYGYTF.

The chain recombines TRBV4-2 with TRBJ2-7, with D perhaps matching TRBD1 (5 bases). The germline gives CDR1 LGHNA, CDR2 YNFKEQ. Trimming pared 0 bases from V and 5 bases from J, leaving 17 bases between. This CDR3 has 16 amino acids. CDR3 region: CASSQDNPRVGDEQYF. The CDR3 region has the DNA TGTGCCAGCAGCCAAGATAACCCCAGGGTTGGCGACGAGCAGTACTTC.